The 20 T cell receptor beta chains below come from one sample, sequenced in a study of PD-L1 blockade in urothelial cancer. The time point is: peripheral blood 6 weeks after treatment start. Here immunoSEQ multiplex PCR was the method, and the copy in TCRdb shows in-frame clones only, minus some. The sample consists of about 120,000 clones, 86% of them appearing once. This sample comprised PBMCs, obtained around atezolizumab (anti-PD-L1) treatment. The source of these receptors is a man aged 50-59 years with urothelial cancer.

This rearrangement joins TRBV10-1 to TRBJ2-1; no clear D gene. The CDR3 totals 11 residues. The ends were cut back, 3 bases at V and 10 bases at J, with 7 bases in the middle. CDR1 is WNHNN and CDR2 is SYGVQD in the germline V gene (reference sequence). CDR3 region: CASSELGEQFF. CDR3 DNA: TGCGCCAGCAGTGAACTCGGGGAGCAGTTCTTC.

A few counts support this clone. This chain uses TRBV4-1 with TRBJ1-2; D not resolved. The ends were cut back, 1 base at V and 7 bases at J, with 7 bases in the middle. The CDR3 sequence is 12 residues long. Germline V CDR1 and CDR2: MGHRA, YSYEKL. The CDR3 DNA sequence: TGCGCCAGCAGCCAAGGCCGGGGTGGCTACACCTTC. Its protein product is CASSQGRGGYTF.

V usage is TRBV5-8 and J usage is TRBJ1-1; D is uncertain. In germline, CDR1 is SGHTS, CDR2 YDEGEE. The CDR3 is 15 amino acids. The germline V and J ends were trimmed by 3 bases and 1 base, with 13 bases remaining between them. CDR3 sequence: CASSYAGGQNTEAFF. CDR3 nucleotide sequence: TGTGCCAGCAGCTACGCCGGCGGGCAGAACACTGAAGCTTTCTTT.

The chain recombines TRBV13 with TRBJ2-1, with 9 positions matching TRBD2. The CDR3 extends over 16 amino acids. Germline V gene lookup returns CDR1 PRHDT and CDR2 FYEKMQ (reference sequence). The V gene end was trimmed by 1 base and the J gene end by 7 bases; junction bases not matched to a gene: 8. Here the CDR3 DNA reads TGTGCCAGCAGCTTAGCCCTAGCGGGACCATGGAATGAGCAGTTCTTC. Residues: CASSLALAGPWNEQFF.

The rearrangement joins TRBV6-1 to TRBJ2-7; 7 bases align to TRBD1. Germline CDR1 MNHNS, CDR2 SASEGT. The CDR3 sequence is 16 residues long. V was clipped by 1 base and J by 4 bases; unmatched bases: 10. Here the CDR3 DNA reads TGTGCCAGCAGTGAAGGGGAGACAGGGTTTTCTTACGAGCAGTACTTC. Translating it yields CASSEGETGFSYEQYF.

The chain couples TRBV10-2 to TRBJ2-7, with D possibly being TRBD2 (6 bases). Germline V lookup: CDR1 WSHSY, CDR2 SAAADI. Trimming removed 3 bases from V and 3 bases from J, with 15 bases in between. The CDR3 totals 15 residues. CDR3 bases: TGCGCCAGCAGTGATTTGCGGACTACCTTCTACGAGCAGTACTTC. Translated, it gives CASSDLRTTFYEQYF.

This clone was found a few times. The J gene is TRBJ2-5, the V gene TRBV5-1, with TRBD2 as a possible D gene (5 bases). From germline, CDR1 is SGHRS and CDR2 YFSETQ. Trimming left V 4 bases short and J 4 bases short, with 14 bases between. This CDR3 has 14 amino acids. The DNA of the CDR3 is TGCGCCAGCAGCCCCCGGACTGCAAGAGAGACCCAGTACTTC. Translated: CASSPRTARETQYF.

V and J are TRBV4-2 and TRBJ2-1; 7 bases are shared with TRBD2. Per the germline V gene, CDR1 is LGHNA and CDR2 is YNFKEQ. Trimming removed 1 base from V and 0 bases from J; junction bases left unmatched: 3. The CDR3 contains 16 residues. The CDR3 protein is CASSQAGGGSYNEQFF. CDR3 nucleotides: TGTGCCAGCAGCCAAGCGGGGGGAGGCTCCTACAATGAGCAGTTCTTC.

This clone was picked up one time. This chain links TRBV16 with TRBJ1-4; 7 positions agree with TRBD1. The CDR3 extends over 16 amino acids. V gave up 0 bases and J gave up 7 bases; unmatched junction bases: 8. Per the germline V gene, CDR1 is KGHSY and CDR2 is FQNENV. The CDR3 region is CASSQSPQGVTEKLFF. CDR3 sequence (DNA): TGTGCCAGCAGCCAATCTCCCCAGGGGGTTACTGAAAAACTGTTTTTT.

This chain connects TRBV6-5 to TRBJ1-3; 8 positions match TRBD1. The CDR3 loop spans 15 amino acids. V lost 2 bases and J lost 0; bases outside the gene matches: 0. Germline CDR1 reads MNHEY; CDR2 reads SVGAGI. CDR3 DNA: TGTGCCAGCAGTTACACAGGGGGCTCTGGAAACACCATATATTTT. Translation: CASSYTGGSGNTIYF.

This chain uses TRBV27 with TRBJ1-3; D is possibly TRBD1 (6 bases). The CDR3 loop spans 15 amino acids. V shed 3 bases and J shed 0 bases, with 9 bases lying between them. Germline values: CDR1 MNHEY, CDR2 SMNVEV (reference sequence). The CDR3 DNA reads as TGTGCCAGCAGTTTCAGGGGAGCCTCTGGAAACACCATATATTTT. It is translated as CASSFRGASGNTIYF.

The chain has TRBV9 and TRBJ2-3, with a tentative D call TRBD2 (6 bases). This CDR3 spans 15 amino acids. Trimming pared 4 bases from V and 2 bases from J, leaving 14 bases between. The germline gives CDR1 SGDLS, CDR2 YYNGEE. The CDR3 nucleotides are TGTGCCAGCAGCCCGCCGGGACTTTTCACAGATACGCAGTATTTT. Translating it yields CASSPPGLFTDTQYF.

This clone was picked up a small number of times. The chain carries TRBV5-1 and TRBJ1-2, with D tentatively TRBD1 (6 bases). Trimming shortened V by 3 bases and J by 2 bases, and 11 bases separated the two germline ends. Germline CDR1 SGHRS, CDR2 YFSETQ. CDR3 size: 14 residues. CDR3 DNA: TGCGCCAGCAGCTCCTTAACAGGGAACTATGGCTACACCTTC. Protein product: CASSSLTGNYGYTF.

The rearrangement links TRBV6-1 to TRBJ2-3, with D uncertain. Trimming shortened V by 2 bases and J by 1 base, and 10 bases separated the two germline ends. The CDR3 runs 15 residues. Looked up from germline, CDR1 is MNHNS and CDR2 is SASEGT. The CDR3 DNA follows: TGTGCCAGCAGTGAACAGGTGTATGGCACAGATACGCAGTATTTT. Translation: CASSEQVYGTDTQYF.

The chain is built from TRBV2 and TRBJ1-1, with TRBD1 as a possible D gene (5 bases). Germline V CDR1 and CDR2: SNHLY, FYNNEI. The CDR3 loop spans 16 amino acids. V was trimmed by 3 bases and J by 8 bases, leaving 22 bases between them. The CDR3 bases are TGTGCCAGCAGTGAGTTTCGGGCTGGGGGGGATTTCGAAGCTTTCTTT. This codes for CASSEFRAGGDFEAFF.

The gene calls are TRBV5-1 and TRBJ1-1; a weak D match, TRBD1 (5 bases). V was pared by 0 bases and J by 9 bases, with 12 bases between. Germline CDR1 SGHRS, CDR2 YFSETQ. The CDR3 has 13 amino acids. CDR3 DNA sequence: TGCGCCAGCAGCTTGGGAGAGGCAGGGAAAGCTTTCTTT. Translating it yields CASSLGEAGKAFF. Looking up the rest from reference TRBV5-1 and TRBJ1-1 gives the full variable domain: KAGVTQTPRYLIKTRGQQVTLSCSPISGHRSVSWYQQTPGQGLQFLFEYFSETQRNKGNFPGRFSGRQFSNSRSEMNVSTLELGDSALYLCASSLGEAGKAFFGQGTRLTVV.

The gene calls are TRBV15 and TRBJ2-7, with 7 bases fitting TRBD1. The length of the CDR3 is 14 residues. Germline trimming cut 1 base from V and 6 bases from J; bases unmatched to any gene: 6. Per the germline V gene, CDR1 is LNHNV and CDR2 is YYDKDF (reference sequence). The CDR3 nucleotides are TGTGCCACCAGCAGAGTTGACAGGGCCCGCGAGCAGTACTTC. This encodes CATSRVDRAREQYF.

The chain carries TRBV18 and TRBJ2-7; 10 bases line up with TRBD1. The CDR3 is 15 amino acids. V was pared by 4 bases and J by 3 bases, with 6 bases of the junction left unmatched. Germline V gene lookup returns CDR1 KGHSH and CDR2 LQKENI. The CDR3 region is CASSLSGTGDYEQYF. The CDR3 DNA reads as TGTGCCAGCTCACTCTCCGGGACAGGGGACTACGAGCAGTACTTC.

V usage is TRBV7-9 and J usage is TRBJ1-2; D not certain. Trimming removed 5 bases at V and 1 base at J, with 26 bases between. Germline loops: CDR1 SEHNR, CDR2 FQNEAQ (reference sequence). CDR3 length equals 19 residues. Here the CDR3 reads CASSPLLFVEGAFNYGYTF. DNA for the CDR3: TGTGCCAGCAGCCCCTTACTCTTCGTTGAGGGCGCTTTTAACTATGGCTACACCTTC.

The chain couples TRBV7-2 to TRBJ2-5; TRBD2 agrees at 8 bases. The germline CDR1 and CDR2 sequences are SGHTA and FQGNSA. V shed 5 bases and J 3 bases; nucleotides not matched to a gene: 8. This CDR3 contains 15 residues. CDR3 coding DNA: TGTGCCAGCAGCGACAACCGTAGCGGGAAAGAGACCCAGTACTTC. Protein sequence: CASSDNRSGKETQYF.